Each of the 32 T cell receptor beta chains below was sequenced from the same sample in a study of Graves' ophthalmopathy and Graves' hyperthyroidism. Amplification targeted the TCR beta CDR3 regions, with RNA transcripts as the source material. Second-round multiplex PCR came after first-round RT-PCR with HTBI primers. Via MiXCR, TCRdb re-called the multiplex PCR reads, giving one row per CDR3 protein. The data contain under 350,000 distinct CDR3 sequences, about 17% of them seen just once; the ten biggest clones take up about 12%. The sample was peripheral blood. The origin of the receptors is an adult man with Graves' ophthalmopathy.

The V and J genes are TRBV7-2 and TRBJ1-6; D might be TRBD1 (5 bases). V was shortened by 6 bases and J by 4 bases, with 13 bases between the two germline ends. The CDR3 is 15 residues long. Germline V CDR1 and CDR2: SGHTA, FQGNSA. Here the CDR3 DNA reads TGTGCCAGCAGTTACGGGACGGATTATAATTCACCCCTCCACTTT. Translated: CASSYGTDYNSPLHF.

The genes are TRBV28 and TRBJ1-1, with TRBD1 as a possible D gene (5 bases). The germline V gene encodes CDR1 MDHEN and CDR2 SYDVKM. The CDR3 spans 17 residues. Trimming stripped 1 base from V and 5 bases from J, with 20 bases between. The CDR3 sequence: CASSLFAQYRGTTEAFF. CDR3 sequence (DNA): TGTGCCAGCAGTTTATTCGCACAGTATAGGGGCACAACTGAAGCTTTCTTT.

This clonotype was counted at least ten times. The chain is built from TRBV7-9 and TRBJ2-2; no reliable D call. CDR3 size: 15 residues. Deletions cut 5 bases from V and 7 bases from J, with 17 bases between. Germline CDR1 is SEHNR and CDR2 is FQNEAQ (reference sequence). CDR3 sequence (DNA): TGTGCCAGCAGCATAAATAGCTATGAGAACGGGGAGCTGTTTTTT. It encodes CASSINSYENGELFF.

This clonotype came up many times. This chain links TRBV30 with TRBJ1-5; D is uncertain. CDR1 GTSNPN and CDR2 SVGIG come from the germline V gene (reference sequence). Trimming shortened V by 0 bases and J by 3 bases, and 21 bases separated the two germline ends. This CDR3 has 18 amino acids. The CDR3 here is CAWSVKVAQLPTNQPQHF. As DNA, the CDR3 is TGTGCCTGGAGTGTAAAGGTGGCTCAACTGCCCACCAATCAGCCCCAGCATTTT.

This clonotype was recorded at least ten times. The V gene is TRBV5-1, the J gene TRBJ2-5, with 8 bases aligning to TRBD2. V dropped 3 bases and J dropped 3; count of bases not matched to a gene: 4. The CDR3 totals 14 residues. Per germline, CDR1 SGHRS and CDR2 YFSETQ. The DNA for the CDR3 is TGCGCCAGCAGCTCGACTAGCGTGAAAGAGACCCAGTACTTC. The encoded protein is CASSSTSVKETQYF.

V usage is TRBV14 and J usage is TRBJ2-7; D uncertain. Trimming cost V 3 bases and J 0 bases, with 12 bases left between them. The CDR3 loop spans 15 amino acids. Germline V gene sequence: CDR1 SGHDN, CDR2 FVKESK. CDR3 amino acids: CASSQVAGFSYEQYF. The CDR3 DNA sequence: TGTGCCAGCAGCCAGGTCGCAGGATTCTCCTACGAGCAGTACTTC.

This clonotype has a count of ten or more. The CDR3 reads CASSRDRVTYEQYF. For the CDR3, the DNA is TGTGCCAGCAGCCGGGACAGGGTTACCTACGAGCAGTACTTC. The gene calls are TRBV6-1 and TRBJ2-7, with TRBD1 identical over 9 bases. CDR3 length equals 14 residues. The V gene's germline CDR1 is MNHNS and CDR2 SASEGT. The trim removed 6 bases at V and 2 bases at J, leaving 5 bases unmatched.

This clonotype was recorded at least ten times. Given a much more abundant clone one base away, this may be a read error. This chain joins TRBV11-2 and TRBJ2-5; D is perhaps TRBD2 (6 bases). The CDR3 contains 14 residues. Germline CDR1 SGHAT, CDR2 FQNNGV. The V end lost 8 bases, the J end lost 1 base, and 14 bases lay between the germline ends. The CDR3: CASGGWAFQETQYF. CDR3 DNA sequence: TGTGCCAGCGGGGGGTGGGCATTCCAAGAGACCCAGTACTTC.

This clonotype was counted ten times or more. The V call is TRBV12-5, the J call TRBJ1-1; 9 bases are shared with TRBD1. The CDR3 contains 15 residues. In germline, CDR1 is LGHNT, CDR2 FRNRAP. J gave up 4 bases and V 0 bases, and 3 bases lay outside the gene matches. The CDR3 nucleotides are TGTGCTAGTGGTTTGGTGACAGGGGGGAGCACTGAAGCTTTCTTT. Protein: CASGLVTGGSTEAFF.

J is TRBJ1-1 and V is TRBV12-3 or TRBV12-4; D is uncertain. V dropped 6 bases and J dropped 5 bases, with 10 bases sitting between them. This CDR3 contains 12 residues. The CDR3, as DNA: TGTGCCAGCAGAAAAATGTGGACTGAAGCTTTCTTT. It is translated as CASRKMWTEAFF.

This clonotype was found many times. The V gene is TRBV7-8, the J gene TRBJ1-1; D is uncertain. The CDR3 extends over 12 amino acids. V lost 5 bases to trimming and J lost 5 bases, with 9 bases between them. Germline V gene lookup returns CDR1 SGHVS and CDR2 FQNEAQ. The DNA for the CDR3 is TGTGCCAGCAGCCGAGGGTGGACTGAAGCTTTCTTT. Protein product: CASSRGWTEAFF.

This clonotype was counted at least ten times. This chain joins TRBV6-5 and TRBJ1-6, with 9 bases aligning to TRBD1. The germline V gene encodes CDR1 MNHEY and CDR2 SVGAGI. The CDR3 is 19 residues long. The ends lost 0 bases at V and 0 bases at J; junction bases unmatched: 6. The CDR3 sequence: CASSYSTGTGSSYNSPLHF. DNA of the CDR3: TGTGCCAGCAGTTACTCCACGGGGACAGGGAGCTCCTATAATTCACCCCTCCACTTT.

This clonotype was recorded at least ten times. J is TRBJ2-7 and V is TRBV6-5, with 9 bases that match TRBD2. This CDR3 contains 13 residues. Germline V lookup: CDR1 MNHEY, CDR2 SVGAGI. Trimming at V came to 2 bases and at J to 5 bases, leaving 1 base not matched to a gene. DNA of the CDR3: TGTGCCAGCAGTTACCGGACTAGCGACGAGCAGTACTTC. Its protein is CASSYRTSDEQYF.

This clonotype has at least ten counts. Here the CDR3 DNA reads TGTGCCAGCAGTCCAGAACAGGTTTTGCAGTATTTT. It codes for CASSPEQVLQYF. The chain is built from TRBV11-2 and TRBJ2-3; weak D call: TRBD1 (5 bases). The CDR3 is made up of 12 amino acids. The germline CDR1 and CDR2 sequences are SGHAT and FQNNGV. V was pared by 6 bases and J by 11 bases, with 15 bases between.

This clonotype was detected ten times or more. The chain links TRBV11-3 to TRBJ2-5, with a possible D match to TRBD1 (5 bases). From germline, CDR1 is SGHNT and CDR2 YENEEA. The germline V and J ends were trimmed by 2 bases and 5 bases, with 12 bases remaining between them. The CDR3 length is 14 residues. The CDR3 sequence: CASSLLGDGETQYF. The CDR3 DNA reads TGTGCCAGCAGCTTATTAGGGGATGGTGAGACCCAGTACTTC.

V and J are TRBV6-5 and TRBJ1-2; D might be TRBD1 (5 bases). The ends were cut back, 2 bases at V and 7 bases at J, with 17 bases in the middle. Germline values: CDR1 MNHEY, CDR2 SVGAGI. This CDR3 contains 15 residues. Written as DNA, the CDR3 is TGTGCCAGCAGTTACCGCCCCCTGGGCGGGGGTGGCTACACCTTC. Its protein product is CASSYRPLGGGGYTF.

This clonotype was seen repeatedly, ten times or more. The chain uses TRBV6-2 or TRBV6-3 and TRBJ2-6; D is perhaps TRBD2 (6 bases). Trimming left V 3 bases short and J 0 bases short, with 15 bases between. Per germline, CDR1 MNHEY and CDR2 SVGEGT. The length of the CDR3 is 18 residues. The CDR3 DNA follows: TGTGCCAGCAGTTATACCGGGGGACCTCACTCTGGGGCCAACGTCCTGACTTTC. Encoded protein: CASSYTGGPHSGANVLTF.

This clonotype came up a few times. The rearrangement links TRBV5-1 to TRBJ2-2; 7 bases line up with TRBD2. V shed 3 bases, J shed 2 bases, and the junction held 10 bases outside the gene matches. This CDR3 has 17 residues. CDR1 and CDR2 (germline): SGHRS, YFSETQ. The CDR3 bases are TGCGCCAGCAGCTCCGAGGTAGCGGGTGATAACACCGGGGAGCTGTTTTTT. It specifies CASSSEVAGDNTGELFF.

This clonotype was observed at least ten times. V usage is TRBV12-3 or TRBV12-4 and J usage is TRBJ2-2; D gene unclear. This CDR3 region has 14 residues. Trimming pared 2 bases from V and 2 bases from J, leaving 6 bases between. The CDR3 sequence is CASSLQSNTGELFF. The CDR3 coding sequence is TGTGCCAGCAGTTTACAGTCAAACACCGGGGAGCTGTTTTTT.

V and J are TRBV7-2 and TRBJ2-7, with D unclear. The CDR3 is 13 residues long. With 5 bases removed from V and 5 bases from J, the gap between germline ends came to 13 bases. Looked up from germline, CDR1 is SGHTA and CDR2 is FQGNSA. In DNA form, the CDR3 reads TGTGCCAGCAGCCCCGGACCGGCGAACGAGCAGTACTTC. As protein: CASSPGPANEQYF. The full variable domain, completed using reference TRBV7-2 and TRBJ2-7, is GAGVSQSPSNKVTEKGKDVELRCDPISGHTALYWYRQSLGQGLEFLIYFQGNSAPDKSGLPSDRFSAERTGGSVSTLTIQRTQQEDSAVYLCASSPGPANEQYFGPGTRLTVT.

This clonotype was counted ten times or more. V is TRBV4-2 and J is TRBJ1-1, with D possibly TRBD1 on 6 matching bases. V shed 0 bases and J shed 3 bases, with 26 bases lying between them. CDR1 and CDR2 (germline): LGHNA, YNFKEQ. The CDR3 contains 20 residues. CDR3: CASSQDQVPSYIRGYTEAFF. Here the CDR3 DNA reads TGTGCCAGCAGCCAAGATCAAGTACCTAGTTACATCAGGGGCTACACTGAAGCTTTCTTT.

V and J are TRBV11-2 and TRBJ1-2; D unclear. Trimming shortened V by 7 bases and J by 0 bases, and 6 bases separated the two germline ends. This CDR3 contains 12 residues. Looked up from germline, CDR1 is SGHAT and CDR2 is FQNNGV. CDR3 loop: CASTTPNYGYTF. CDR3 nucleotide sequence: TGTGCCAGCACCACACCTAACTATGGCTACACCTTC.

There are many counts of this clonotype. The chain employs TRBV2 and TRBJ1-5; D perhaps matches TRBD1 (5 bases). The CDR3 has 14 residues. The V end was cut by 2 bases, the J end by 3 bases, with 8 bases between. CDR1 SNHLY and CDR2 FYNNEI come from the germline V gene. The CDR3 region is CASSESGVNQPQHF. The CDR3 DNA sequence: TGTGCCAGCAGTGAATCGGGGGTCAATCAGCCCCAGCATTTT.

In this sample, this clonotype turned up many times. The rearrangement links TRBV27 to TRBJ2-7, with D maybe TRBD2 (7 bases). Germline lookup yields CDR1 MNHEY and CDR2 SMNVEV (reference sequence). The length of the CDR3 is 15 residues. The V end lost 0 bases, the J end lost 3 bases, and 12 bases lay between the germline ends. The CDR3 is CASSLSSGGYYEQYF. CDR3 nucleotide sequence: TGTGCCAGCAGTTTATCCTCGGGGGGCTACTACGAGCAGTACTTC.

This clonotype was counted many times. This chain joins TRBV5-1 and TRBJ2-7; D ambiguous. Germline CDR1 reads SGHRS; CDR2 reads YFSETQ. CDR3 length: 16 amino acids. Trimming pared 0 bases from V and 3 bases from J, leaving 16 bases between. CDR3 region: CASSLDSATVGYEQYF. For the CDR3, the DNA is TGCGCCAGCAGCTTGGATTCAGCAACCGTGGGCTACGAGCAGTACTTC.

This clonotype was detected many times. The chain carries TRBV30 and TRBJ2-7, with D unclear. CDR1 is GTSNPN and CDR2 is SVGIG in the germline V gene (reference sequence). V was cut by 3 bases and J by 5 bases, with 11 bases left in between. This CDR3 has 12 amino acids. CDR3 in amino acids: CAWRAGVHEQYF. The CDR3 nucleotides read TGTGCCTGGAGGGCTGGGGTCCACGAGCAGTACTTC.

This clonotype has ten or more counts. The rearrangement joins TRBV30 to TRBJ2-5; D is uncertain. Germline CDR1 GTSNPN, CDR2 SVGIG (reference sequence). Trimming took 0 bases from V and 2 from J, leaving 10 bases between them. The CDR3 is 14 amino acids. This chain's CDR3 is CAWSVGMGQETQYF. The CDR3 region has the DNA TGTGCCTGGAGTGTCGGAATGGGTCAAGAGACCCAGTACTTC.

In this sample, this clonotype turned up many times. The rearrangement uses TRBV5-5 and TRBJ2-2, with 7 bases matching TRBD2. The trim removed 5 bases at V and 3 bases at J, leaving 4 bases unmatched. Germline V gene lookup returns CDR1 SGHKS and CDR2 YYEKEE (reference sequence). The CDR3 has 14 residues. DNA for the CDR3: TGTGCCAGCAGGCGGGGGTCGGACACCGGGGAGCTGTTTTTT. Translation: CASRRGSDTGELFF.

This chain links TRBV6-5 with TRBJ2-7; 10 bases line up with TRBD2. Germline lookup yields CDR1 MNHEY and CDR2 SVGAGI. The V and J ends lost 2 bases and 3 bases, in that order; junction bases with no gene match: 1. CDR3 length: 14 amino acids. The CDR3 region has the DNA TGTGCCAGCAGTTACCAGCGGGGGGGCTACGAGCAGTACTTC. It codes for CASSYQRGGYEQYF.

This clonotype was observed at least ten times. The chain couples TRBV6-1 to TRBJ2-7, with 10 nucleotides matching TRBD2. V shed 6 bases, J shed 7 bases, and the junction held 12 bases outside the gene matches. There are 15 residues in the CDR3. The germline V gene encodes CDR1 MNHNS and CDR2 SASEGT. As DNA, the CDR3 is TGTGCCAGCAGGCTGACACTAGCGGGAACGGGAGAGCAGTACTTC. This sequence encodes CASRLTLAGTGEQYF.

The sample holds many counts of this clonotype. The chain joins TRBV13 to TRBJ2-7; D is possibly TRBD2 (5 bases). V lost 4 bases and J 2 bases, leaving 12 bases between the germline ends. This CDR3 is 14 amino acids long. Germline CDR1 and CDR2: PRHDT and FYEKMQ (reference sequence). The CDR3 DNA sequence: TGTGCCAGCAGCTCCGGCGGGTTCACCTACGAGCAGTACTTC. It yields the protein CASSSGGFTYEQYF. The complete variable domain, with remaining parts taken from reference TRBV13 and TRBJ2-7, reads AAGVIQSPRHLIKEKRETATLKCYPIPRHDTVYWYQQGPGQDPQFLISFYEKMQSDKGSIPDRFSAQQFSDYHSELNMSSLELGDSALYFCASSSGGFTYEQYFGPGTRLTVT.

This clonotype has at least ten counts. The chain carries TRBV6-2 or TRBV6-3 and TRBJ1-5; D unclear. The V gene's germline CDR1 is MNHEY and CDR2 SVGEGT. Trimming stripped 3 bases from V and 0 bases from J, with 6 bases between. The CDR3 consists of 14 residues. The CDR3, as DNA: TGTGCCAGCAGTTATATCTATAGCAATCAGCCCCAGCATTTT. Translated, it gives CASSYIYSNQPQHF.